This entry concerns a single T cell receptor beta chain. Its target is unknown. This specimen belongs to a study of OX40 agonist ivuxolimab in advanced cancers. Study details: Patients were treated with intravenous ivuxolimab, dosed at 0.01 to 10 mg/kg and infused every 2 weeks. Study-wide points: CD4+ and CD8+ T cells in blood underwent clonal expansion by week 6 at 0.1 to 3.0 mg/kg.

Autoimmune disease history or systemic immunosuppression was exclusionary. Blood samples were obtained at baseline, cycle 4 day 1, and cycle 7 day 1. Germline loops: CDR1 SGHRS, CDR2 YFSETQ. CDR3 length: 13 amino acids. V dropped 1 base and J dropped 5 bases, with 10 bases sitting between them. Sequencing was performed with immunoSEQ multiplex PCR; in TCRdb, only in-frame clones are kept and a portion is missing. The sample consists of some 100,000 clones, around 89% of them appearing once. The TCR originated in an adult with an advanced solid tumor such as melanoma, head and neck, liver or kidney cancer. The chain is built from TRBV5-1 and TRBJ2-7; D might be TRBD1 (6 bases). This sample comprised CD4+ or CD8+ T cells sorted from blood, obtained in a trial of the OX40 agonist ivuxolimab. CDR3 amino acids: CASSLTGINEQYF. Written as DNA, the CDR3 is TGCGCCAGCAGCTTGACAGGGATAAACGAGCAGTACTTC.